The rows below give T cell receptor beta chains drawn from one sample of a study of T cell responses to AZD1222 COVID-19 vaccine. Method: immunoSEQ multiplex PCR; TCRdb's copy keeps in-frame clones and lacks some. Seen here are 160,000 or so clones, approximately 90% observed once, and the top ten hold more than 3.5%. The specimen comprised peripheral blood, sampled 28 days after the second dose of the MenACWY control vaccine. These receptors originate from an adult who received the MenACWY meningococcal vaccine as a control. CDR3s include the opening cysteine and the closing phenylalanine or tryptophan. D genes are given only for firm matches. Only some rows state a clone size, as once, few, many or a class for expanded clones.

cdr3_nt,cdr3_aa,j_call,d_call,clone_size,cdr3_length,v_call
TGTGCCAGCAGCGAACAGGGGCCAACTAATGAAAAACTGTTTTTT,CASSEQGPTNEKLFF,TRBJ1-4,TRBD1,NA,15,TRBV7-9
TGTGCCAGCAGCTCTGGACAGGGTCATCCCGTTCAGCCCCAGCATTTT,CASSSGQGHPVQPQHF,TRBJ1-5,TRBD1,NA,16,TRBV5-6
TGTGCCAGCAGCTTTTGGACAGAGCCTAATTCACCCCTCCACTTT,CASSFWTEPNSPLHF,TRBJ1-6,NA,once,15,TRBV7-8
TGTGCCAGCAGTGATTGGGGCGGAGGATGGGTAGGCTACACCTTC,CASSDWGGGWVGYTF,TRBJ1-2,NA,NA,15,TRBV25-1
TGTGCCAGCAGGCTTCCGACAGGGGGATACACTGAAGCTTTCTTT,CASRLPTGGYTEAFF,TRBJ1-1,TRBD1,NA,15,TRBV28
TGCGCCAGCAGTGAGTCTTTTGGAAACAATGAGCAGTTCTTC,CASSESFGNNEQFF,TRBJ2-1,NA,NA,14,TRBV10-1
TGTGCCAGTAGTACTCGGGGTGGCAGGGCACTCTCGCTCCTCCACTTT,CASSTRGGRALSLLHF,TRBJ1-6,NA,NA,16,TRBV19
TGCGCCAGCAGCATCGGACCCCAGGAGTATGGCTACACCTTC,CASSIGPQEYGYTF,TRBJ1-2,NA,NA,14,TRBV10-2
TGTGCCAGCAGTTTTCGAGCTCTGTACCAAGAGACCCAGTACTTC,CASSFRALYQETQYF,TRBJ2-5,NA,NA,15,TRBV28
TGTGCCAGCAGCCCGAACCAGATGTCCTATAATTCACCCCTCCACTTT,CASSPNQMSYNSPLHF,TRBJ1-6,NA,NA,16,TRBV9
TGTGCCAGTAGTATGAGGTCTGGGATATCCTACAATGAGCAGTTCTTC,CASSMRSGISYNEQFF,TRBJ2-1,NA,NA,16,TRBV19
TGTGCCAGCAGCCCCAGGGGAGGTAGCGGAGCCCTTTTTAATGAGCAGTTCTTC,CASSPRGGSGALFNEQFF,TRBJ2-1,NA,NA,18,TRBV7-8
TGTGCCAGCAGCCGGCAGGGGGGGAGTTCCGAGCAGTACTTC,CASSRQGGSSEQYF,TRBJ2-7,NA,NA,14,TRBV4-2
TGTGCCAGCAGCCAACCGGCGACTGAGCAGTACTTC,CASSQPATEQYF,TRBJ2-7,NA,NA,12,TRBV6-6
TGTGCCAGCAGCCGTGGGATCGGGAGAGAAAAACTGTTTTTT,CASSRGIGREKLFF,TRBJ1-4,NA,NA,14,TRBV11-2
TGTGCCAGCAGTGTGGGAGGAACGATCCTCTCCTACGAGCAGTACTTC,CASSVGGTILSYEQYF,TRBJ2-7,NA,NA,16,TRBV6-1
TGTGCCAGCAGGGAGGGGACTGCAGGAGGGAATGAGCAGTTCTTC,CASREGTAGGNEQFF,TRBJ2-1,NA,NA,15,TRBV6-5
TGTGCCAGCAGTTACCCGGGACTAGCGGGAGTCCTAAACACCGGGGAGCTGTTTTTT,CASSYPGLAGVLNTGELFF,TRBJ2-2,TRBD2,NA,19,TRBV28
TGTGCCAGCAGCGTAGGAGGGTCAGCTAACTATGGCTACACCTTC,CASSVGGSANYGYTF,TRBJ1-2,NA,once,15,TRBV9
TGTGCCAGTAGTATGTATCTTGGACAGGGAACCTCTAACTATGGCTACACCTTC,CASSMYLGQGTSNYGYTF,TRBJ1-2,TRBD1,NA,18,TRBV19
TGTGCCAGCAGTTCCTATGAGCAGTTCTTC,CASSSYEQFF,TRBJ2-1,NA,NA,10,TRBV28
TGCAGCGTTGAAACAGATACGCAGTATTTT,CSVETDTQYF,TRBJ2-3,NA,NA,10,TRBV29-1
TGTGCCTGGAGTGTTTCGGATTATGGCTACACCTTC,CAWSVSDYGYTF,TRBJ1-2,NA,once,12,TRBV30
TGTGCCAGCACTCGGACAGGAGTTAATGAAAAACTGTTTTTT,CASTRTGVNEKLFF,TRBJ1-4,TRBD1,NA,14,TRBV3-1/TRBV3-2
TGTGCCATCAGTGAGCAGGAGACCCAGTACTTC,CAISEQETQYF,TRBJ2-5,NA,NA,11,TRBV10-3
TGTGCCAGTAGTCGCGACACAGATACGCAGTATTTT,CASSRDTDTQYF,TRBJ2-3,NA,NA,12,TRBV19
TGTGCCAGCAGCTTCCCCCGGGCCCGAAGGGAGCAGTACTTC,CASSFPRARREQYF,TRBJ2-7,NA,NA,14,TRBV7-9
TGCAGCGTTGAAGAGGGACGAAAACTGTTTTTT,CSVEEGRKLFF,TRBJ1-4,NA,once,11,TRBV29-1
TGTGCCAGCAGCGGGTGGGGGACGCAGTATTTT,CASSGWGTQYF,TRBJ2-3,NA,NA,11,TRBV9
TGTGCCAGCAGCCTGGGGGCAAAGGGCGACGGGTTCTTC,CASSLGAKGDGFF,TRBJ2-1,NA,NA,13,TRBV5-6
TGTGCCATCCGTGGCGGGACTAGCGGGCTCTATGAGCAGTTCTTC,CAIRGGTSGLYEQFF,TRBJ2-1,TRBD2,NA,15,TRBV10-3
TGCAGCGTCCCCGGGACAGGGGGTTTCTATGGCTACACCTTC,CSVPGTGGFYGYTF,TRBJ1-2,TRBD1,NA,14,TRBV29-1
TGTGCCAGCAGTCTCGCGGACGGGGAAGTGGATGGCTACACCTTC,CASSLADGEVDGYTF,TRBJ1-2,NA,NA,15,TRBV3-1/TRBV3-2
TGTGCCTGGAGTATTACAGGATTCAACTCCTACGAGCAGTACTTC,CAWSITGFNSYEQYF,TRBJ2-7,NA,NA,15,TRBV30
TGTGCCAGCAGCGTACATGGGGGGCCGAGGACACCCCTCCACTTT,CASSVHGGPRTPLHF,TRBJ1-6,NA,NA,15,TRBV7-9